One sample yielded the 28 T cell receptor beta chains listed below, sequenced in a study of CD8 T cells in ankylosing spondylitis. Study conclusions and caveats: Among TCR beta sequences, a motif of about 8 highly homologous variants appeared characteristic of ankylosing spondylitis blood.

Their target antigens are unknown. TCRdb independently ran MiXCR on the 5' RACE reads; one entry per CDR3 protein. Among about 400,000 distinct CDR3 sequences listed, around 20% were seen once. Sequencing was carried out using blood, either unsorted or a sorted T cell fraction (not recorded which). These receptors were taken from a male donor with ankylosing spondylitis.

This clonotype was detected a few times. The chain couples TRBV28 to TRBJ1-2; 7 bases map to TRBD1. Germline V CDR1 and CDR2: MDHEN, SYDVKM. V was pared by 4 bases and J by 5 bases, with 10 bases of the junction left unmatched. The CDR3 spans 15 residues. The CDR3 DNA sequence: TGTGCCAGCAGTTCCGAGGGGGCGGGAGGATATGGCTACACCTTC. Translating it yields CASSSEGAGGYGYTF.

This clonotype appeared once. V is TRBV20-1 and J is TRBJ1-5; 7 bases fit TRBD1. Germline-derived CDR1 and CDR2 are DFQATT and SNEGSKA (reference sequence). V was pared by 5 bases and J by 14 bases, with 12 bases of the junction left unmatched. The CDR3 is 12 residues long. CDR3 bases: TGCAGTGCTCAGGGGGGTAGGGAAAGGAAGCATTTT. Amino acid sequence: CSAQGGRERKHF.

The CDR3 DNA reads TGCGCCAGCAGCTTGGGGTATTCGGGTTTGGAAGCTTTCTTT. This sequence encodes CASSLGYSGLEAFF. The J gene is TRBJ1-1, the V gene TRBV5-1, with D unresolved. Trimming pared 0 bases from V and 8 bases from J, leaving 14 bases between. The CDR3 is 14 amino acids. The germline V gene encodes CDR1 SGHRS and CDR2 YFSETQ.

This chain joins TRBV7-9 and TRBJ1-1; tentative D call: TRBD1 (5 bases). V was shortened by 3 bases and J by 6 bases, with 20 bases between the two germline ends. CDR1 SEHNR and CDR2 FQNEAQ come from the germline V gene (reference sequence). CDR3 length: 16 amino acids. In nucleotides, the CDR3 is TGTGCCAGCAGCTTTGGCTCCCTGGCTACGGGGGCTGAAGCTTTCTTT. It yields the protein CASSFGSLATGAEAFF.

The chain carries TRBV5-1 and TRBJ2-2, with 10 bases aligning to TRBD2. This CDR3 is built from 17 residues. Germline trimming cut 3 bases from V and 4 bases from J; bases unmatched to any gene: 9. CDR1 is SGHRS and CDR2 is YFSETQ in the germline V gene. The CDR3 nucleotides are TGCGCCAGCAGCTCCGCCCCACTAGCGGGACCCACCGGGGAGCTGTTTTTT. It is translated as CASSSAPLAGPTGELFF.

V usage is TRBV28 and J usage is TRBJ2-7, with D uncertain. The CDR3 extends over 13 amino acids. Trimming stripped 3 bases from V and 4 bases from J, with 10 bases between. The germline V gene encodes CDR1 MDHEN and CDR2 SYDVKM. The CDR3 spells CASSFSIRYEQYF. CDR3 in DNA: TGTGCCAGCAGTTTTTCTATCCGATACGAGCAGTACTTC.

This clonotype came up many times. The chain couples TRBV20-1 to TRBJ2-7, with D perhaps TRBD1 (6 bases). This CDR3 region has 19 residues. V was pared by 0 bases and J by 9 bases, with 33 bases between. The germline V gene encodes CDR1 DFQATT and CDR2 SNEGSKA (reference sequence). The CDR3 sequence: CSARDPGEGASGVWGVQYF. Written as DNA, the CDR3 is TGCAGTGCTAGAGATCCTGGTGAGGGAGCTTCAGGGGTCTGGGGAGTGCAGTACTTC.

Of note for this clonotype: It may be a read error: a sequence one base away is much more abundant. This chain connects TRBV20-1 to TRBJ2-1; no reliable D call. CDR1 is DFQATT and CDR2 is SNEGSKA in the germline V gene (reference sequence). CDR3 length: 13 amino acids. The CDR3 DNA follows: TGCAGTGCACCGGTCCTTGGAGACAATGATCAGTTCTTC. This codes for CSAPVLGDNDQFF.

This sequence joins TRBV24-1 and TRBJ2-1; unclear D gene. Germline values: CDR1 KGHDR, CDR2 SFDVKD. Trimming removed 3 bases at V and 2 bases at J, with 4 bases between. The CDR3 spans 13 residues. The CDR3 DNA follows: TGTGCCACCAGTGATGAGCCCTACAATGAGCAGTTCTTC. It translates to CATSDEPYNEQFF.

The chain uses TRBV30 and TRBJ2-1; 10 bases line up with TRBD2. Unmatched junction bases numbered 5, after V lost 3 bases and J lost 9 bases. Germline CDR1 is GTSNPN and CDR2 is SVGIG (reference sequence). CDR3 size: 13 residues. The CDR3 DNA sequence: TGTGCCTGGAGACGGACTAGCGGTAGTGAGCAGTTCTTC. Its protein product is CAWRRTSGSEQFF.

This clonotype was found a few times. The chain joins TRBV3-1 to TRBJ2-1; 11 nucleotides line up with TRBD2. This CDR3 is built from 15 residues. V was pared by 3 bases and J by 5 bases, with 3 bases of the junction left unmatched. CDR1 and CDR2 (germline): LGHDT, YNNKEL (reference sequence). The CDR3 here is CASSHGLAGHNEQFF. In DNA, the CDR3 is TGTGCCAGCAGCCACGGACTAGCGGGTCACAATGAGCAGTTCTTC.

This clonotype was counted between two and nine times. This chain uses TRBV5-6 with TRBJ1-2; no reliable D call. This CDR3 is built from 16 residues. Germline CDR1 reads SGHDT; CDR2 reads YYEEEE. Trimming removed 4 bases at V and 7 bases at J, with 23 bases between. In nucleotides, the CDR3 is TGTGCCAGCAGCCCGGAACCCCGGGCCGTTTTTGTTGGCTACACCTTC. This codes for CASSPEPRAVFVGYTF.

This clonotype was observed many times. V usage is TRBV29-1 and J usage is TRBJ2-6; D uncertain. This CDR3 has 16 residues. Germline V lookup: CDR1 SQVTM, CDR2 ANQGSEA. The V and J ends lost 5 bases and 0 bases respectively, with 14 bases between them. CDR3 coding DNA: TGCAGCGTTCTACCCCCCCCCAGCTCTGGGGCCAACGTCCTGACTTTC. This encodes CSVLPPPSSGANVLTF.

The rearrangement links TRBV12-3 or TRBV12-4 to TRBJ2-1; 10 bases are a match to TRBD2. V shed 5 bases and J 6 bases; nucleotides not matched to a gene: 25. There are 21 residues in the CDR3. The CDR3 protein is CASSLYEREGHPWLLVNEQFF. The CDR3 DNA is TGTGCCAGCAGTCTATACGAGCGGGAGGGCCACCCATGGCTTCTCGTCAATGAGCAGTTCTTC.

The rearrangement uses TRBV27 and TRBJ2-3; 11 nucleotides line up with TRBD2. J was trimmed by 6 bases and V by 6 bases; bases with no gene match: 11. Germline CDR1 MNHEY, CDR2 SMNVEV (reference sequence). This CDR3 has 16 residues. The CDR3 is CASRPAGLADPDTQYF. The CDR3 DNA follows: TGTGCCAGCAGACCCGCGGGACTAGCGGACCCGGATACGCAGTATTTT.

This sequence joins TRBV19 and TRBJ2-7, with D possibly TRBD1 on 7 matching bases. Trimming removed 4 bases from V and 6 bases from J, with 16 bases in between. This CDR3 is built from 14 residues. Looked up from germline, CDR1 is LNHDA and CDR2 is SQIVND (reference sequence). Here the CDR3 reads CASSTQGGMGEQYF. CDR3 nucleotides: TGTGCCAGTAGTACCCAGGGGGGAATGGGCGAGCAGTACTTC.

This clonotype was picked up a small number of times. The V call is TRBV29-1, the J call TRBJ1-1, with TRBD1 as a possible D gene (5 bases). V lost 6 bases, J lost 3 bases, and 11 bases lay in between. CDR1 and CDR2 (germline): SQVTM, ANQGSEA. The CDR3 has 12 amino acids. The CDR3 here is CSVAVGDTEAFF. The CDR3 nucleotides read TGCAGCGTGGCGGTGGGGGACACTGAAGCTTTCTTT.

The sample holds many counts of this clonotype. The chain combines TRBV10-3 with TRBJ2-2, with 10 bases that match TRBD2. This CDR3 region has 18 residues. Germline values: CDR1 ENHRY, CDR2 SYGVKD. J gave up 1 base and V 0 bases, and 5 bases lay outside the gene matches. CDR3 loop: CAISESPASGRNTGELFF. The CDR3 nucleotides are TGTGCCATCAGTGAGTCTCCAGCTAGCGGGAGGAACACCGGGGAGCTGTTTTTT.

This rearrangement joins TRBV4-2 to TRBJ1-1; D perhaps matches TRBD1 (5 bases). The CDR3 sequence is 14 residues long. Trimming stripped 3 bases from V and 2 bases from J, with 10 bases between. Germline values: CDR1 LGHNA, CDR2 YNFKEQ. The CDR3 loop reads CASSHGHANTEAFF. DNA for the CDR3: TGTGCCAGCAGCCACGGACACGCCAACACTGAAGCTTTCTTT.

The V and J genes are TRBV12-3 or TRBV12-4 and TRBJ1-4; D is possibly TRBD1 (6 bases). There are 14 residues in the CDR3. Trimming left V 6 bases short and J 7 bases short, with 15 bases between. CDR3 sequence reads: CASSNHRQVEKLFF. Written as DNA, the CDR3 is TGTGCCAGCAGCAACCATAGACAGGTTGAAAAACTGTTTTTT.

This clonotype has just a few counts. This is likely a read error, given that the CDR3 carries no conserved phenylalanine or tryptophan at its end. The rearrangement joins TRBV5-1 to TRBJ2-2; the match to TRBD1 covers 11 bases. The germline CDR1 and CDR2 sequences are SGHRS and YFSETQ. V trimming: 4 bases; J trimming: 0 bases; junction bases outside the gene matches: 8. The CDR3 spans 18 residues. The CDR3 coding sequence is TGCGCCAGCAGCCAGGAGGACAGGGGGCACTCGAACACCGGGGAGCTGTTTTGT. It codes for CASSQEDRGHSNTGELFC.

This clonotype came up once. The chain employs TRBV6-1 and TRBJ1-6; 11 positions agree with TRBD1. CDR1 is MNHNS, CDR2 SASEGT, per germline. The V segment lost 8 bases and the J segment 6 bases; nucleotides outside the gene matches: 3. The CDR3 has 14 residues. The CDR3 sequence: CASGTGGINSPLHF. For the CDR3, the DNA is TGTGCCAGCGGGACAGGGGGGATTAATTCACCCCTCCACTTT.

This clonotype was seen at least ten times. This rearrangement joins TRBV29-1 to TRBJ2-5; possibly TRBD1 for D (5 bases). Germline V lookup: CDR1 SQVTM, CDR2 ANQGSEA. The CDR3 runs to 12 residues. Trimming took 7 bases from V and 0 from J, leaving 9 bases between them. CDR3 amino acids: CSAADNQETQYF. CDR3 nucleotides: TGCAGCGCTGCGGACAACCAAGAGACCCAGTACTTC.

This clonotype was recorded only once. The chain has TRBV7-2 and TRBJ1-2, with TRBD1 matching over 7 bases. Per the germline V gene, CDR1 is SGHTA and CDR2 is FQGNSA. The trim removed 4 bases at V and 0 bases at J, leaving 2 bases unmatched. The CDR3 is made up of 14 amino acids. Here the CDR3 reads CASSSGQTNYGYTF. CDR3 DNA: TGTGCCAGCAGCTCGGGACAGACTAACTATGGCTACACCTTC.

Here the CDR3 DNA reads TGTGCCAGCAGCTTGGTTGGAGCGGGGATTAGGGAGACCCAGTACTTC. It is translated as CASSLVGAGIRETQYF. The chain has TRBV5-8 and TRBJ2-5, with TRBD2 matching 7 bases. Germline V gives CDR1 SGHTS, CDR2 YDEGEE. This CDR3 is built from 16 residues. The junction had 10 bases not matched to a gene; V was cut back by 0 bases and J by 5 bases. Based on the CDR3 plus reference TRBV5-8 and TRBJ2-5, the full variable domain is EAGVTQSPTHLIKTRGQQATLRCSPISGHTSVYWYQQALGLGLQFLLWYDEGEERNRGNFPPRFSGRQFPNYSSELNVNALELEDSALYLCASSLVGAGIRETQYFGPGTRLLVL.

V is TRBV6-2 or TRBV6-3 and J is TRBJ2-7, with D tentatively TRBD2 (6 bases). V dropped 7 bases and J dropped 0 bases, with 10 bases sitting between them. This CDR3 has 13 residues. Germline V gene data show CDR1 as MNHEY and CDR2 as SVGEGT. The CDR3 sequence: CASKRTNSYEQYF. CDR3 sequence (DNA): TGTGCCAGCAAACGGACTAACTCCTACGAGCAGTACTTC.

This chain links TRBV5-1 with TRBJ2-3, with D possibly matching TRBD2 (5 bases). Between the trimmed V and J ends, which lost 4 bases and 0 bases, there was a span of 15 bases. The germline V gene has CDR1 SGHRS and CDR2 YFSETQ. The CDR3 sequence is 16 residues long. CDR3 loop: CASSLRLSPSTDTQYF. DNA for the CDR3: TGCGCCAGCAGCCTAAGACTAAGCCCCAGCACAGATACGCAGTATTTT. Full variable domain (rest looked up from reference TRBV5-1 and TRBJ2-3): KAGVTQTPRYLIKTRGQQVTLSCSPISGHRSVSWYQQTPGQGLQFLFEYFSETQRNKGNFPGRFSGRQFSNSRSEMNVSTLELGDSALYLCASSLRLSPSTDTQYFGPGTRLTVL.

In its sample, this clonotype was seen a few times. This sequence joins TRBV7-7 and TRBJ2-2; 9 bases fit TRBD1. The CDR3 runs 14 residues. Trimming at V came to 6 bases and at J to 3 bases, leaving 2 bases not matched to a gene. CDR1 is SSHAT, CDR2 FNYEAQ, per germline (reference sequence). The CDR3 protein is CASRRDRDTGELFF. The CDR3 region has the DNA TGTGCCAGCAGACGGGACAGGGACACCGGGGAGCTGTTTTTT. Supplemented by reference TRBV7-7 and TRBJ2-2, the full variable domain reads GAGVSQSPRYKVTKRGQDVTLRCDPISSHATLYWYQQALGQGPEFLTYFNYEAQPDKSGLPSDRFSAERPEGSISTLTIQRTEQRDSAMYRCASRRDRDTGELFFGEGSRLTVL.